This TCR beta chain is from a study of molecular identifiers for immune sequencing clone quantification. Study results and limitations: Highly expanded clone sizes could end up underestimated if a barcode were shared by identical TCR molecules.

The bulk TCR libraries were made with methods described before and with listed TCR primers. TCRdb re-called the PCR reads with MiXCR, one entry per CDR3 protein. Of about 640,000 distinct CDR3 sequences in the sample, around 20% are singletons; the top ten hold under 0.95%. This clonotype was counted at least ten times. Its target is unknown. Germline CDR1 reads MGHRA; CDR2 reads YSYEKL. Trimming removed 1 base from V and 2 bases from J, with 14 bases in between. CDR3 size: 16 residues. This TCR derives from a human donor in good health. Some libraries in this study had Jurkat cell RNA spiked in. The sample comprised naive CD8+ T cells from blood, with Jurkat cell RNA spiked in. Subset: FACS-sorted CD8+CD4-CCR7+CD45RA+ naive T cells. V usage is TRBV4-1 and J usage is TRBJ2-5; the D is unclear. Written as DNA, the CDR3 is TGCGCCAGCAGCCAAGTAGCCCCGACTGGACAAGAGACCCAGTACTTC. Amino acid sequence: CASSQVAPTGQETQYF.